A single sample is the source of the 27 T cell receptor beta chains below, sequenced in a study of T cell responses to AZD1222 COVID-19 vaccine. TCRdb's table, derived via immunoSEQ multiplex PCR, lists solely in-frame clones and lacks some. The sample records roughly 140,000 clones, more than 75% being singletons. Specimen: peripheral blood, collected on day 0 of AZD1222 vaccination. The receptor source for this set is an adult in good health.

CDR3: CASSIGIYYEQYF. The CDR3 region has the DNA TGTGCCAGTAGTATAGGCATTTACTACGAGCAGTACTTC. The V and J genes are TRBV19 and TRBJ2-7; no firm D call. Trimming took off 1 base at V and 3 bases at J, with 7 bases between the two ends. The CDR3 totals 13 residues. CDR1 and CDR2 from the germline V gene are LNHDA and SQIVND (reference sequence).

The rearrangement uses TRBV11-2 and TRBJ2-7; maybe TRBD1 (6 bases). The CDR3 covers 15 residues. Trimming shortened V by 0 bases and J by 6 bases, and 15 bases separated the two germline ends. Germline loops: CDR1 SGHAT, CDR2 FQNNGV. Written as DNA, the CDR3 is TGTGCCAGCAGCTTAGACCTAAACAGGGCTCGCGAGCAGTACTTC. It is translated as CASSLDLNRAREQYF.

The chain links TRBV7-2 to TRBJ1-6; 9 bases are shared with TRBD1. CDR3 length equals 14 residues. Germline CDR1 SGHTA, CDR2 FQGNSA. Trimming cost V 3 bases and J 8 bases; bases outside gene matches: 2. DNA for the CDR3: TGTGCCAGCAGCTTGGGACAGGGTTATTCACCCCTCCACTTT. Protein sequence: CASSLGQGYSPLHF.

V is TRBV28 and J is TRBJ1-5; 7 nucleotides match TRBD1. In germline, CDR1 is MDHEN, CDR2 SYDVKM. V trimming: 4 bases; J trimming: 10 bases; junction bases outside the gene matches: 16. This CDR3 has 16 amino acids. In DNA, the CDR3 is TGTGCCAGCAGTTCCCCAGGGGGGACCCCCGGGGAACCCCAGCATTTT. Residues: CASSSPGGTPGEPQHF.

V and J are TRBV4-3 and TRBJ2-5; 11 bases align to TRBD2. Germline CDR1 and CDR2: LGHNA and YSLEER. V shed 6 bases and J 5 bases; nucleotides not matched to a gene: 8. The CDR3 totals 15 residues. CDR3 in DNA: TGCGCCAGCAGTCCATTAGCGGGAGGGCGGGAGACCCAGTACTTC. Translation: CASSPLAGGRETQYF.

The chain uses TRBV6-5 and TRBJ2-7; 7 bases map to TRBD1. The V gene's germline CDR1 is MNHEY and CDR2 SVGAGI. The CDR3 is made up of 15 amino acids. J gave up 5 bases and V 5 bases, and 12 bases lay outside the gene matches. The CDR3 spells CASSPRTGGINEQYF. The DNA for the CDR3 is TGTGCCAGCAGTCCTAGGACAGGAGGTATAAACGAGCAGTACTTC.

The chain employs TRBV2 and TRBJ2-1, with 8 bases matching TRBD2. The CDR3 extends over 17 amino acids. CDR1 and CDR2 from the germline V gene are SNHLY and FYNNEI. V dropped 4 bases and J dropped 0; count of bases not matched to a gene: 8. In DNA, the CDR3 is TGTGCCAGCAGTGGACCGGGAGGGGCCGGCTCCTACAATGAGCAGTTCTTC. This gives the protein CASSGPGGAGSYNEQFF.

CDR3 in DNA: TGTGCCACCAGTGATTTTACAGATACGCAGTATTTT. Translating gives CATSDFTDTQYF. This sequence joins TRBV24-1 and TRBJ2-3; D uncertain. Germline CDR1 is KGHDR and CDR2 is SFDVKD. This CDR3 region has 12 residues. The germline V and J ends were trimmed by 1 base and 3 bases, with 1 base remaining between them.

Ten or more counts support this clone. V and J are TRBV11-2 and TRBJ2-1; the D gene is possibly TRBD2 (5 bases). The V gene lost 0 bases and the J gene lost 4 bases, with 13 bases spanning the gap. CDR1 SGHAT and CDR2 FQNNGV come from the germline V gene. This CDR3 contains 16 residues. The CDR3 loop is CASSLELAGPYNEQFF. The CDR3 DNA follows: TGTGCCAGCAGCTTAGAACTTGCGGGCCCTTACAATGAGCAGTTCTTC.

This clone has just one count. This sequence joins TRBV10-2 and TRBJ1-5, with a weak D call TRBD1 (6 bases). CDR3 length: 15 amino acids. Germline V gives CDR1 WSHSY, CDR2 SAAADI. Trimming took 6 bases from V and 3 from J, leaving 15 bases between them. The CDR3 DNA is TGCGCCAGCAGGGACAGATGGGGCGTCAATCAGCCCCAGCATTTT. It translates to CASRDRWGVNQPQHF.

The genes are TRBV21-1 and TRBJ2-7; TRBD1, the table's D call, was not compared with the DNA. TRBV21-1 is labeled a pseudogene. The CDR3 contains 15 residues. The CDR3 region is CASSKDRDREREQYF. CDR3 coding DNA: TGTGCCAGCAGCAAAGACCGGGACAGGGAACGCGAGCAGTACTTC.

The J gene is TRBJ1-1, the V gene TRBV28; 10 bases match TRBD1. The V and J ends lost 5 bases and 4 bases, in that order; junction bases with no gene match: 7. Germline lookup yields CDR1 MDHEN and CDR2 SYDVKM. The CDR3 loop spans 15 amino acids. The CDR3 spells CASSQGQGLGTEAFF. CDR3 in DNA: TGTGCCAGCAGTCAGGGACAGGGGCTGGGCACTGAAGCTTTCTTT.

Here the CDR3 reads CATSGGLLNTIYF. In DNA form, the CDR3 reads TGTGCCACCAGTGGAGGGTTGCTAAACACCATATATTTT. This chain connects TRBV24-1 to TRBJ1-3; D is ambiguous. V lost 5 bases, J lost 6 bases, and 10 bases lay in between. Per the germline V gene, CDR1 is KGHDR and CDR2 is SFDVKD. The CDR3 loop spans 13 amino acids.

The chain employs TRBV5-1 and TRBJ1-4, with 9 bases lining up with TRBD1. The CDR3 extends over 15 amino acids. Germline V CDR1 and CDR2: SGHRS, YFSETQ. Trimming took 0 bases from V and 7 from J; bases not matched to a gene: 4. The CDR3 DNA reads as TGCGCCAGCAGCTTGGAAGGGACAGGGACTGAAAAACTGTTTTTT. It yields the protein CASSLEGTGTEKLFF.

This clone was picked up one time. The chain combines TRBV5-8 with TRBJ2-1; TRBD2 matches 8 bases. Germline values: CDR1 SGHTS, CDR2 YDEGEE. The CDR3 has 15 amino acids. The trim removed 5 bases at V and 11 bases at J, leaving 15 bases unmatched. The CDR3 reads CASSSGTRPLEKQFF. The CDR3 region has the DNA TGTGCCAGCAGTTCCGGGACTAGGCCCTTGGAGAAGCAGTTCTTC.

Comments on this clone: The junction and the germline gene differ at one end; a read error may be behind it. The chain couples TRBV7-7 to TRBJ1-3, with no clear D. The CDR3 is made up of 16 amino acids. The germline gives CDR1 SSHAT, CDR2 FNYEAQ (reference sequence). Written as DNA, the CDR3 is TGTGCTAGCAGCTCCCTCGGACGGGCGCCTGGAAACACCATATATTTT. Residues: CASSSLGRAPGNTIYF.

This clone has only one observation. The genes are TRBV5-1 and TRBJ2-7; possible D gene TRBD1, 5 bases. This CDR3 contains 13 residues. Germline assignment: CDR1 SGHRS and CDR2 YFSETQ. Between the trimmed V and J ends, which lost 2 bases and 4 bases, there was a span of 10 bases. CDR3 loop: CASSFDSKYEQYF. The DNA for the CDR3 is TGCGCCAGCAGCTTTGACAGTAAATACGAGCAGTACTTC.

A few counts support this clone. V usage is TRBV9 and J usage is TRBJ1-1, with no clear D. The CDR3 extends over 15 amino acids. Trimming stripped 0 bases from V and 2 bases from J, with 11 bases between. Germline CDR1 SGDLS, CDR2 YYNGEE. CDR3 protein: CASSVEVNFNTEAFF. Written as DNA, the CDR3 is TGTGCCAGCAGCGTAGAGGTTAACTTTAACACTGAAGCTTTCTTT.

V and J are TRBV19 and TRBJ2-3; D is unclear. The CDR3 loop spans 14 amino acids. The V and J ends lost 5 bases and 2 bases respectively, with 11 bases between them. Germline V gives CDR1 LNHDA, CDR2 SQIVND (reference sequence). The DNA of the CDR3 is TGTGCCAGTAGTCTCCCGGACCACACAGATACGCAGTATTTT. Translation gives CASSLPDHTDTQYF. Drawing the rest from reference TRBV19 and TRBJ2-3, the complete variable domain is DGGITQSPKYLFRKEGQNVTLSCEQNLNHDAMYWYRQDPGQGLRLIYYSQIVNDFQKGDIAEGYSVSREKKESFPLTVTSAQKNPTAFYLCASSLPDHTDTQYFGPGTRLTVL.

In nucleotides, the CDR3 is TGCGCCAGCAGCGGTGACAGGGTGAGGTACGAGCAGTACTTC. Translated, it gives CASSGDRVRYEQYF. The rearrangement uses TRBV5-1 and TRBJ2-7; 7 bases fit TRBD1. There are 14 residues in the CDR3. Trimming removed 4 bases from V and 4 bases from J; junction bases left unmatched: 8. Germline V gene sequence: CDR1 SGHRS, CDR2 YFSETQ.

This chain joins TRBV19 and TRBJ1-2, with D hard to call. The CDR3 is made up of 15 amino acids. Germline V gives CDR1 LNHDA, CDR2 SQIVND (reference sequence). Trimming pared 7 bases from V and 2 bases from J, leaving 17 bases between. CDR3 sequence (DNA): TGTGCCAGTACCCCTATCTTAGGGTCGAACTATGGCTACACCTTC. It translates to CASTPILGSNYGYTF.

On this clone itself: At one end, the junction sequence differs from germline, possibly due to a read error. CDR3 in amino acids: CASSLALRPMIPEGLGF. In nucleotides, the CDR3 is TGTGCCAGCAGTTTAGCGCTACGACCCATGATCCCGGAGGGTCTTGGGTTC. The chain has TRBV28 and TRBJ2-7; possible D gene TRBD2, 6 bases. CDR1 is MDHEN, CDR2 SYDVKM, per germline. This CDR3 is built from 17 residues.

This chain joins TRBV11-2 and TRBJ1-5, with D unresolved. This CDR3 has 15 amino acids. From germline, CDR1 is SGHAT and CDR2 FQNNGV. Trimming took off 5 bases at V and 3 bases at J, with 14 bases between the two ends. CDR3 coding DNA: TGTGCCAGCAGCCCGGATGGACTCCTCAATCAGCCCCAGCATTTT. It yields the protein CASSPDGLLNQPQHF.

The genes are TRBV6-4 and TRBJ1-2; a weak D match, TRBD1 (5 bases). The CDR3 runs to 16 residues. V was clipped by 2 bases and J by 7 bases, with 20 bases between them. Germline-derived CDR1 and CDR2 are MRHNA and SNTAGT. CDR3 DNA: TGTGCCAGCAGTGACGAAGGGACGGCGGGATATGGTGGCTACACCTTC. Protein product: CASSDEGTAGYGGYTF.

The rearrangement links TRBV6-5 to TRBJ2-3; tentatively, D is TRBD1 (5 bases). Trimming removed 5 bases at V and 2 bases at J, with 8 bases between. This CDR3 is built from 13 residues. From germline, CDR1 is MNHEY and CDR2 SVGAGI. CDR3 region: CASSQGFTDTQYF. For the CDR3, the DNA is TGTGCCAGCAGTCAGGGATTCACAGATACGCAGTATTTT.

This clone was seen just once. J is TRBJ2-3 and V is TRBV28; D not resolved. Trimming removed 6 bases from V and 6 bases from J, with 13 bases in between. This CDR3 has 13 residues. Germline CDR1 is MDHEN and CDR2 is SYDVKM. In nucleotides, the CDR3 is TGTGCCAGCAGACTCCCAGCGAGTGATACGCAGTATTTT. It yields the protein CASRLPASDTQYF.

The chain has TRBV25-1 and TRBJ2-7; possibly TRBD1 for D (6 bases). The germline V gene encodes CDR1 MGHDK and CDR2 SYGVNS. The CDR3 loop spans 15 amino acids. The V gene lost 8 bases and the J gene lost 7 bases, with 24 bases spanning the gap. As DNA, the CDR3 is TGTGCCAGCTCCCCGGACAGACACTTCAAGGAGGAGCAGTACTTC. Its translation: CASSPDRHFKEEQYF.